Shown below are 30 T cell receptor beta chains from a single sample sequenced in a study of blood T cell repertoires in COVID-19 (dated by TCRdb to the early 2020s). Library creation used the immunoSEQ multiplex PCR assay. In its TCRdb copy, this immuneACCESS table keeps in-frame sequences only and misses some clones. Where compared with another copy, unresolved V genes explain less than half of these, and the others have no known cause. The sample table records 200,000 to 250,000 clones; 84% of these occur just once. Roughly a tenth of the sample is in the top ten clones. Specimen: peripheral blood. These receptors all come from a woman at least 80 years old with COVID-19, enrolled during active disease.

J is TRBJ2-1 and V is TRBV10-3, with 12 bases fitting TRBD2. CDR3 length: 14 residues. The germline V gene encodes CDR1 ENHRY and CDR2 SYGVKD. V dropped 10 bases and J dropped 5; count of bases not matched to a gene: 6. For the CDR3, the DNA is TGTGCCACCTCTCTAGCGGGGGGGAACAATGAGCAGTTCTTC. As protein: CATSLAGGNNEQFF.

In nucleotides, the CDR3 is TGTGCCAGCAGCCCGGGACAGGGAAGGATCTACACCTTC. It is translated as CASSPGQGRIYTF. The rearrangement uses TRBV3-1 (or the pseudogene TRBV3-2) and TRBJ1-2, with 9 bases identical to TRBD1. CDR1 and CDR2 (germline): LGHDT, YNNKEL (reference sequence). The CDR3 length is 13 residues. V gave up 4 bases and J gave up 10 bases; unmatched junction bases: 7.

The chain employs TRBV19 and TRBJ1-2; 8 nucleotides match TRBD1. The CDR3 has 14 residues. The V and J ends lost 2 bases and 6 bases, in that order; junction bases with no gene match: 5. Germline V gene sequence: CDR1 LNHDA, CDR2 SQIVND (reference sequence). The chain's CDR3 is CASSITGGRHGYTF. Written as DNA, the CDR3 is TGTGCCAGTAGTATAACAGGGGGTCGACATGGCTACACCTTC.

The CDR3 here is CASSKRTATQDTEAFF. The DNA of the CDR3 is TGTGCCAGCAGTAAACGGACAGCCACCCAGGACACTGAAGCTTTCTTT. The chain employs TRBV2 and TRBJ1-1; possible D gene TRBD1, 6 bases. Trimming pared 5 bases from V and 3 bases from J, leaving 19 bases between. CDR3 length equals 16 residues. The germline CDR1 and CDR2 sequences are SNHLY and FYNNEI.

V is TRBV2 and J is TRBJ1-4; 7 nucleotides align to TRBD1. The CDR3 contains 15 residues. Germline CDR1 SNHLY, CDR2 FYNNEI. The J segment lost 7 bases and the V segment lost 4 bases, leaving 9 bases of the junction unmatched. CDR3 DNA sequence: TGTGCCAGCAGTGTACCGACAGGGAGGTCTGAAAAACTGTTTTTT. Encoded protein: CASSVPTGRSEKLFF.

This clone appeared a few times. The V gene is TRBV5-6, the J gene TRBJ1-6, with 10 bases fitting TRBD1. Trimming at V came to 4 bases and at J to 14 bases, leaving 6 bases not matched to a gene. This CDR3 spans 13 amino acids. Germline CDR1 reads SGHDT; CDR2 reads YYEEEE. The CDR3 sequence: CASSMIGQGALHF. The CDR3 DNA reads as TGTGCCAGCAGCATGATCGGACAGGGGGCCCTCCACTTT.

This clone appeared a single time. The chain is built from TRBV6-5 and TRBJ1-2; weak D call: TRBD1 (6 bases). The germline V and J ends were trimmed by 7 bases and 8 bases, with 14 bases remaining between them. Germline V gene sequence: CDR1 MNHEY, CDR2 SVGAGI. This CDR3 is 12 amino acids long. The DNA for the CDR3 is TGTGCCAGCAAAACACAGGGACGGGGCTACACCTTC. Residues: CASKTQGRGYTF.

The rearrangement links TRBV27 to TRBJ1-6; 10 bases map to TRBD1. Germline V gene lookup returns CDR1 MNHEY and CDR2 SMNVEV (reference sequence). The CDR3 totals 16 residues. V lost 3 bases to trimming and J lost 9 bases; unmatched junction nucleotides: 8. CDR3 coding DNA: TGTGCCAGCAGTTTCGATGACAGGGGGCGAGGTTCACCCCTCCACTTT. Amino acid sequence: CASSFDDRGRGSPLHF.

The chain recombines TRBV4-1 with TRBJ2-5; 7 nucleotides line up with TRBD1. There are 17 residues in the CDR3. Germline values: CDR1 MGHRA, CDR2 YSYEKL. With V trimmed by 3 bases and J by 1 base, 11 bases remained unmatched. For the CDR3, the DNA is TGCGCCAGCAGCCAGGGGCGGTGGGGGACAGCCCAAGAGACCCAGTACTTC. Encoded protein: CASSQGRWGTAQETQYF.

The V call is TRBV7-2, the J call TRBJ1-6, with 9 bases matching TRBD1. CDR3 length: 17 amino acids. CDR1 and CDR2 from the germline V gene are SGHTA and FQGNSA. The ends lost 0 bases at V and 2 bases at J; junction bases unmatched: 2. The CDR3 nucleotides read TGTGCCAGCAGCTTAGCATGGGACAGGGCCTATAATTCACCCCTCCACTTT. It specifies CASSLAWDRAYNSPLHF.

The chain is built from TRBV14 and TRBJ1-3, with D possibly TRBD1 on 5 matching bases. Looked up from germline, CDR1 is SGHDN and CDR2 is FVKESK. The V gene lost 0 bases and the J gene lost 0 bases, with 9 bases spanning the gap. The CDR3 extends over 16 amino acids. The CDR3 nucleotides read TGTGCCAGCAGCCAAGAAGGGGCCAGCTCTGGAAACACCATATATTTT. Its translation: CASSQEGASSGNTIYF. Looking up the rest from reference TRBV14 and TRBJ1-3 gives the full variable domain: EAGVTQFPSHSVIEKGQTVTLRCDPISGHDNLYWYRRVMGKEIKFLLHFVKESKQDESGMPNNRFLAERTGGTYSTLKVQPAELEDSGVYFCASSQEGASSGNTIYFGEGSWLTVV.

The chain combines TRBV13 with TRBJ1-1; unclear D gene. The CDR3 is made up of 14 amino acids. Germline V CDR1 and CDR2: PRHDT, FYEKMQ (reference sequence). Trimming stripped 0 bases from V and 3 bases from J, with 8 bases between. CDR3 residues: CASSLGPRDTEAFF. CDR3 nucleotide sequence: TGTGCCAGCAGCTTAGGCCCCCGAGACACTGAAGCTTTCTTT.

The chain has TRBV5-1 and TRBJ2-5; 7 bases are shared with TRBD1. This CDR3 region has 15 residues. The V segment lost 0 bases and the J segment 4 bases; nucleotides outside the gene matches: 6. CDR1 and CDR2 (germline): SGHRS, YFSETQ. The CDR3 here is CASSLATGSVETQYF. Written as DNA, the CDR3 is TGCGCCAGCAGCTTGGCGACAGGGTCTGTAGAGACCCAGTACTTC.

This sequence joins TRBV7-2 and TRBJ1-2; TRBD1 matches at 7 bases. Germline V CDR1 and CDR2: SGHTA, FQGNSA. The CDR3 totals 14 residues. With V trimmed by 5 bases and J by 2 bases, 5 bases remained unmatched. The CDR3, as DNA: TGTGCCAGCAGCCCAAACAGGGGCAACTATGGCTACACCTTC. Encoded protein: CASSPNRGNYGYTF. The entire variable domain, with the rest obtained from reference TRBV7-2 and TRBJ1-2, is as follows: GAGVSQSPSNKVTEKGKDVELRCDPISGHTALYWYRQSLGQGLEFLIYFQGNSAPDKSGLPSDRFSAERTGGSVSTLTIQRTQQEDSAVYLCASSPNRGNYGYTFGSGTRLTVV.

The chain joins TRBV28 to TRBJ2-7; 10 bases map to TRBD2. CDR3 length equals 16 residues. CDR1 and CDR2 (germline): MDHEN, SYDVKM. Unmatched junction bases numbered 7, after V lost 4 bases and J lost 1 base. CDR3 DNA sequence: TGTGCCAGCAGTTATTCACTAGCGGGGCTTTCCTACGAGCAGTACTTC. Translating it yields CASSYSLAGLSYEQYF.

J is TRBJ2-1 and V is TRBV18; D is perhaps TRBD2 (5 bases). The CDR3 runs to 19 residues. V lost 4 bases to trimming and J lost 0 bases, with 22 bases between them. Germline-derived CDR1 and CDR2 are KGHSH and LQKENI. Here the CDR3 DNA reads TGTGCCAGCTCACACTGGTCGGTCACATCTGGGAGCTCCTACAATGAGCAGTTCTTC. It specifies CASSHWSVTSGSSYNEQFF.

The chain has TRBV13 and TRBJ2-1; D is possibly TRBD2 (6 bases). This CDR3 region has 17 residues. In germline, CDR1 is PRHDT, CDR2 FYEKMQ (reference sequence). V was pared by 5 bases and J by 7 bases, with 24 bases between. The CDR3 is CASSRYSTSVITNEQFF. The CDR3, as DNA: TGTGCCAGCAGCCGATACTCGACTAGTGTGATAACAAATGAGCAGTTCTTC.

The V gene is TRBV6-5, the J gene TRBJ2-1; 8 positions agree with TRBD1. Germline assignment: CDR1 MNHEY and CDR2 SVGAGI. The CDR3 has 13 residues. V lost 9 bases, J lost 6 bases, and 7 bases stayed unmatched. CDR3 DNA sequence: TGTGCCAGTCGGTCGGGACAGGCCAATGAGCAGTTCTTC. This gives the protein CASRSGQANEQFF.

The chain has TRBV18 and TRBJ1-1, with D tentatively TRBD1 (6 bases). Germline-derived CDR1 and CDR2 are KGHSH and LQKENI. Trimming took 2 bases from V and 5 from J, leaving 9 bases between them. The length of the CDR3 is 13 residues. CDR3 coding DNA: TGTGCCAGCTCACCAGTACAGGGAACTGAAGCTTTCTTT. Translated, it gives CASSPVQGTEAFF.

The J gene is TRBJ2-7, the V gene TRBV4-1; TRBD2 might be the D (5 bases). Trimming shortened V by 3 bases and J by 0 bases, and 12 bases separated the two germline ends. Germline V gene lookup returns CDR1 MGHRA and CDR2 YSYEKL. The CDR3 has 15 residues. The CDR3 region has the DNA TGCGCCAGCAGCCAGGGTGGCCTAGCCTCCTACGAGCAGTACGTC. The encoded protein is CASSQGGLASYEQYV.

The V gene is TRBV14, the J gene TRBJ2-2; D is ambiguous. Trimming removed 4 bases from V and 3 bases from J, with 6 bases in between. CDR3 length: 13 amino acids. The germline V gene has CDR1 SGHDN and CDR2 FVKESK. The CDR3 DNA follows: TGTGCCAGCAGCCTTGACTACACCGGGGAGCTGTTTTTT. Its protein is CASSLDYTGELFF. The whole variable domain, remainder taken from reference TRBV14 and TRBJ2-2, is EAGVTQFPSHSVIEKGQTVTLRCDPISGHDNLYWYRRVMGKEIKFLLHFVKESKQDESGMPNNRFLAERTGGTYSTLKVQPAELEDSGVYFCASSLDYTGELFFGEGSRLTVL.

This chain uses TRBV10-3 with TRBJ1-6; the D is unclear. V lost 9 bases and J 7 bases, leaving 16 bases between the germline ends. The CDR3 is 14 amino acids. Germline V gene lookup returns CDR1 ENHRY and CDR2 SYGVKD. CDR3 protein: CAIGPGISNSPLHF. DNA of the CDR3: TGTGCCATTGGCCCCGGGATATCCAATTCACCCCTCCACTTT.

The chain joins TRBV28 to TRBJ2-7; 7 bases are shared with TRBD1. Germline V gene sequence: CDR1 MDHEN, CDR2 SYDVKM. Trimming removed 4 bases from V and 3 bases from J; junction bases left unmatched: 9. This CDR3 contains 15 residues. Written as DNA, the CDR3 is TGTGCCAGCAGTTCCGGACAGGCCCCCTTCTACGAGCAGTACTTC. This translates into CASSSGQAPFYEQYF. The whole variable domain, filled in from reference TRBV28 and TRBJ2-7, reads DVKVTQSSRYLVKRTGEKVFLECVQDMDHENMFWYRQDPGLGLRLIYFSYDVKMKEKGDIPEGYSVSREKKERFSLILESASTNQTSMYLCASSSGQAPFYEQYFGPGTRLTVT.

The gene calls are TRBV27 and TRBJ2-4; perhaps TRBD2 as D (5 bases). The CDR3 totals 13 residues. In germline, CDR1 is MNHEY, CDR2 SMNVEV (reference sequence). V lost 3 bases, J lost 6 bases, and 9 bases lay in between. CDR3: CASSFALANIQYF. The CDR3 DNA reads as TGTGCCAGCAGTTTTGCGCTAGCAAACATTCAGTACTTC.

This chain uses TRBV24-1 with TRBJ2-3; TRBD1 matches 8 bases. Germline V gives CDR1 KGHDR, CDR2 SFDVKD. The CDR3 runs 13 residues. Trimming cost V 9 bases and J 1 base; bases outside gene matches: 2. CDR3 protein: CATRGQGTDTQYF. The DNA for the CDR3 is TGTGCCACCCGGGGACAGGGCACAGATACGCAGTATTTT.

The chain recombines TRBV27 with TRBJ1-2; a weak D match, TRBD1 (6 bases). CDR3 length: 17 residues. V shed 7 bases and J shed 0 bases, with 21 bases lying between them. Germline CDR1 and CDR2: MNHEY and SMNVEV (reference sequence). The CDR3: CASTHLGGLNSNYGYTF. CDR3 DNA sequence: TGTGCCAGCACTCATTTAGGGGGTTTAAATTCTAACTATGGCTACACCTTC.

V usage is TRBV2 and J usage is TRBJ1-4, with unresolved D. Germline lookup yields CDR1 SNHLY and CDR2 FYNNEI. CDR3 size: 14 residues. The V end was cut by 6 bases, the J end by 0 bases, with 8 bases between. The CDR3 nucleotides read TGTGCCAGCAGACGACAACCAACTAATGAAAAACTGTTTTTT. Amino acids: CASRRQPTNEKLFF. Full variable domain (missing parts from reference TRBV2 and TRBJ1-4): EPEVTQTPSHQVTQMGQEVILRCVPISNHLYFYWYRQILGQKVEFLVSFYNNEISEKSEIFDDQFSVERPDGSNFTLKIRSTKLEDSAMYFCASRRQPTNEKLFFGSGTQLSVL.

This chain links TRBV19 with TRBJ1-2; the D gene is possibly TRBD1 (5 bases). V gave up 8 bases and J gave up 5 bases, with 18 bases separating them. The CDR3 is made up of 14 amino acids. The germline CDR1 and CDR2 sequences are LNHDA and SQIVND (reference sequence). The CDR3 sequence is CASLPIGAGYGYTF. The CDR3 DNA is TGTGCCAGTCTACCCATAGGGGCCGGATATGGCTACACCTTC.

This chain connects TRBV10-1 to TRBJ1-6, with 9 bases aligning to TRBD1. This CDR3 contains 13 residues. V shed 6 bases, J shed 14 bases, and the junction held 8 bases outside the gene matches. Germline V gene data show CDR1 as WNHNN and CDR2 as SYGVQD (reference sequence). This CDR3 reads CASSPGTGRALHF. For the CDR3, the DNA is TGCGCCAGCAGCCCCGGGACAGGGAGGGCCCTCCACTTT.

CDR3 in amino acids: CAWDRVNQPQHF. The CDR3 coding sequence is TGTGCCTGGGACAGGGTGAACCAGCCCCAGCATTTT. This chain links TRBV30 with TRBJ1-5; 7 bases match TRBD1. V was pared by 5 bases and J by 7 bases, with 5 bases of the junction left unmatched. CDR1 GTSNPN and CDR2 SVGIG come from the germline V gene (reference sequence). This CDR3 comprises 12 residues.